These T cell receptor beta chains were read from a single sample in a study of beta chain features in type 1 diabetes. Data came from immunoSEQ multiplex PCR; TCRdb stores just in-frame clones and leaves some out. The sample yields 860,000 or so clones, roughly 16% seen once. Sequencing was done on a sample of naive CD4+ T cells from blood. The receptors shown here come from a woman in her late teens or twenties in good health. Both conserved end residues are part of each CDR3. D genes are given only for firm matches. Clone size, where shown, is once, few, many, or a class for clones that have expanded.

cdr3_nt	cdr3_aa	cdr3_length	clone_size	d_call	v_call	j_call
TGTGCCAGCAGCTTAAACCCCTCCACTAGCGGGAGTTCCTACAATGAGCAGTTCTTC	CASSLNPSTSGSSYNEQFF	19	NA	TRBD2	TRBV7-3	TRBJ2-1
TGTGCCAGTAGTCGTCAGGTAACCTACAATGAGCAGTTCTTC	CASSRQVTYNEQFF	14	NA	NA	TRBV19	TRBJ2-1
TGTGCCAGCAGCTTAGAGGCGGGGGCCAGCTCCTACGAGCAGTACTTC	CASSLEAGASSYEQYF	16	NA	NA	TRBV7-9	TRBJ2-7
TGTGCCATCAGTGAGTCGACTTTGGCGGGAGGTTCTGCGGGTGAGCAGTTCTTC	CAISESTLAGGSAGEQFF	18	NA	TRBD2	TRBV10-3	TRBJ2-1
TGTGCCAGCAGCTTACGGGGTGGAGAGACCCAGTACTTC	CASSLRGGETQYF	13	few	NA	TRBV5-4	TRBJ2-5
TGTGCCACCACCAATCTACAGGGTGCTGGCCATGAGCAGTTCTTC	CATTNLQGAGHEQFF	15	NA	NA	TRBV10-3	TRBJ2-1
TGTGCCAGCAGCCTAGGGTCCGTTCTGGCGTTGCAGTACTTC	CASSLGSVLALQYF	14	NA	NA	TRBV5-6	TRBJ2-7
TGTGCCAGCAGTTCCCCGGACAGGGGGTCCTACGAGCAGTACTTC	CASSSPDRGSYEQYF	15	NA	TRBD1	TRBV7-9	TRBJ2-7
TGTGCCAGCAGCCGGACGAGACTAGTCAATGAGCAGTTCTTC	CASSRTRLVNEQFF	14	NA	NA	TRBV7-2	TRBJ2-1
TGTGCCAGCAGTTTTCCATCCGGGGAGCTGTTTTTT	CASSFPSGELFF	12	NA	NA	TRBV28	TRBJ2-2
TGCAGTGCTAGTCTCGGAAATGGCTACACCTTC	CSASLGNGYTF	11	NA	NA	TRBV20-1	TRBJ1-2
TGTGCCAGCGGCCCACAGTATGGCTACACCTTC	CASGPQYGYTF	11	NA	NA	TRBV5-4	TRBJ1-2
TGTGCCAGCAGCCAAGGGACAGGGGCGAACACTGAAGCTTTCTTT	CASSQGTGANTEAFF	15	few	TRBD1	TRBV4-2	TRBJ1-1
TGTGCCAGCAGCCCGACCCCCTCCTGGGGGCTAGCGGGAGTTGGATCGGCTGAGCAGTTCTTC	CASSPTPSWGLAGVGSAEQFF	21	few	TRBD2	TRBV7-8	TRBJ2-1
TGTGCCAGCAGCCCGCGCGGGAGCTCCTACGAGCAGTACTTC	CASSPRGSSYEQYF	14	few	TRBD2	TRBV7-8	TRBJ2-7
TGTGCCAGCAGCCGAGGCCTAGCGGGCCAAGAGACCCAGTACTTC	CASSRGLAGQETQYF	15	few	TRBD2	TRBV7-2	TRBJ2-5